This T cell receptor beta chain was retrieved from a study of identical twins. One entry per CDR3 protein, called by TCRdb with MiXCR from the 5' RACE reads. The sample has about 530,000 distinct CDR3 sequences, 20% to 25% seen once. This clonotype was detected only a few times. Its specificity is unknown. General study results and limits: The models systematically underestimated how much out-of-frame TCR alpha was shared in monozygotic twins.

The CDR3 has 15 amino acids. V was cut by 0 bases and J by 1 base, with 6 bases left in between. The V gene's germline CDR1 is SGHAT and CDR2 FQNNGV. Another study also made use of these data, one on yellow fever vaccine responses in identical twins.

The source of this sequence is a woman younger than 30 in good health. The chain joins TRBV11-2 to TRBJ2-2; D remains ambiguous. The specimen was CD4+ T cells sorted from blood. In DNA form, the CDR3 reads TGTGCCAGCAGCTTAGAACAGCTGAACACCGGGGAGCTGTTTTTT. Protein product: CASSLEQLNTGELFF.